A selection of T cell receptor beta chains follows, all from one sample in a study of technical replicates of blood from four donors. Measured with immunoSEQ multiplex PCR; TCRdb has only the in-frame clones, and not every one. Of under 80,000 clones listed, 80% to 95% are singletons. Source material: T cells isolated from PBMCs. The receptors stem from a human donor in good health. Some clones in this sample may be carry-over from other donors' samples. Each CDR3 is given with its conserved first and last residue. The D gene is left open where the match is weak. Expanded clones get a size class; other rows say once, few or many, or leave the size out.

V gene: TRBV5-6; J gene: TRBJ2-7; clone size: NA; D gene: TRBD2; CDR3 protein: CASSLDPAGLREQYF; CDR3 DNA: TGTGCCAGCAGCTTGGATCCAGCGGGATTACGCGAGCAGTACTTC
V gene: TRBV2; J gene: TRBJ1-2; clone size: NA; D gene: TRBD1; CDR3 protein: CASLLTGGDYGYTF; CDR3 DNA: TGTGCCAGCTTGCTGACAGGGGGGGACTATGGCTACACCTTC
V gene: TRBV19; J gene: TRBJ2-1; clone size: NA; D gene: NA; CDR3 protein: CASSIGGYSYNEQFF; CDR3 DNA: TGTGCCAGTAGTATAGGAGGATACTCCTACAATGAGCAGTTCTTC
V gene: TRBV19; J gene: TRBJ2-7; clone size: NA; D gene: NA; CDR3 protein: CASSLRDSYYEQYF; CDR3 DNA: TGTGCCAGTAGTCTCCGGGACTCATACTACGAGCAGTACTTC
V gene: TRBV14; J gene: TRBJ2-7; clone size: NA; D gene: TRBD2; CDR3 protein: CASSRVWWEGQAYEQYF; CDR3 DNA: TGTGCCAGCAGCCGTGTTTGGTGGGAGGGTCAAGCCTACGAGCAGTACTTC
V gene: TRBV11-3; J gene: TRBJ1-6; clone size: once; D gene: NA; CDR3 protein: CASSLEGLNSPLHF; CDR3 DNA: TGTGCCAGCAGCTTAGAGGGCCTCAATTCACCCCTCCACTTT
V gene: TRBV9; J gene: TRBJ1-3; clone size: NA; D gene: TRBD1; CDR3 protein: CASSVDRGAGNTIYF; CDR3 DNA: TGTGCCAGCAGCGTAGACAGGGGCGCTGGAAACACCATATATTTT
V gene: TRBV7-3; J gene: TRBJ2-2; clone size: NA; D gene: NA; CDR3 protein: CASSPAGSNTGELFF; CDR3 DNA: TGTGCCAGCAGCCCAGCCGGGAGTAACACCGGGGAGCTGTTTTTT
V gene: TRBV5-6; J gene: TRBJ2-1; clone size: NA; D gene: TRBD1; CDR3 protein: CASSSYPGQGRYNEQFF; CDR3 DNA: TGTGCCAGCAGCTCTTATCCGGGACAGGGACGGTACAATGAGCAGTTCTTC
V gene: TRBV30; J gene: TRBJ1-3; clone size: NA; D gene: NA; CDR3 protein: CAWSSMGRDTIYF; CDR3 DNA: TGTGCCTGGAGTAGTATGGGGCGCGACACCATATATTTT